This T cell receptor beta chain was identified in a study of blood T cell repertoires in COVID-19. At the level of the study: Samples came from the United States, Italy and Spain, spanning acute and convalescent COVID-19. T cells, B-cell-depleted T cells, or PBMCs provided the cDNA or gDNA that served as material.

How the authors handled the data: Using reference gene primer amplification, nucleated cell counts were estimated. Using immunoSEQ multiplex PCR, the repertoire was profiled, and TCRdb retains in-frame clones only, with some absent. V and J calls and clone size are as listed in that table; D and trimming were resolved from the DNA. The sample includes fewer than 300,000 clones, 75% to 95% seen only once; the top ten take approximately 2.6%. V lost 4 bases and J lost 11, with 14 bases in between. CDR1 is SGHDN and CDR2 is FVKESK in the germline V gene. This CDR3 spans 12 amino acids. The source is a person aged 18 to 29 with COVID-19, enrolled during active disease. The V and J genes are TRBV14 and TRBJ2-5, with D perhaps matching TRBD1 (5 bases). The sample was peripheral blood. CDR3 nucleotides: TGTGCCAGCAGCCCATTCCCTGGGGCTCAGTACTTC. Its translation: CASSPFPGAQYF.